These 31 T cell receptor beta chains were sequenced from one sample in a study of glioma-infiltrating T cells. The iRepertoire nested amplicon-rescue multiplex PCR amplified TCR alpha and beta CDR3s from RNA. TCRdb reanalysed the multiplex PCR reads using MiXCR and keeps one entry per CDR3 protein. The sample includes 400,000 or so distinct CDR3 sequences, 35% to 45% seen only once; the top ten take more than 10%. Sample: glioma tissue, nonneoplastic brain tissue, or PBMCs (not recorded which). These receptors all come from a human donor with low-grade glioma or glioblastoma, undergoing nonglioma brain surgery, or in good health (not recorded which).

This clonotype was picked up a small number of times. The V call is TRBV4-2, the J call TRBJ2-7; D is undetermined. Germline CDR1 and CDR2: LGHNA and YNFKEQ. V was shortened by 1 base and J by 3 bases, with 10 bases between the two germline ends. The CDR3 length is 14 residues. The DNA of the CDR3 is TGTGCCAGCAGCCAAGGCGTTGGCAGCTACGAGCAGTACTTC. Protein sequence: CASSQGVGSYEQYF.

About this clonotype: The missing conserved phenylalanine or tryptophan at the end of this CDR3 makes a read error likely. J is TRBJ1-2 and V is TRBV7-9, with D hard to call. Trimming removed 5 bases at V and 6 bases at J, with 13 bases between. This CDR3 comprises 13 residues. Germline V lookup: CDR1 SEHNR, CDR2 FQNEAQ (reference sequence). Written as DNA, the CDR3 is TGTGCCAGCAGCCCGCTAAACCCGAATGGCTACACCCTC. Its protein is CASSPLNPNGYTL.

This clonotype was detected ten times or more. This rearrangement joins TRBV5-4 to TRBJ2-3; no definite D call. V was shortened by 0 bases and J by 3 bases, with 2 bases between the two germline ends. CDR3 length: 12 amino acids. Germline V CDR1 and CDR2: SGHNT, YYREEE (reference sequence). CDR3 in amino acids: CASSLETDTQYF. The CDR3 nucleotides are TGTGCCAGCAGCTTGGAGACAGATACGCAGTATTTT. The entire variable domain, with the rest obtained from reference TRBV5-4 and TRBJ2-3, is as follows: ETGVTQSPTHLIKTRGQQVTLRCSSQSGHNTVSWYQQALGQGPQFIFQYYREEENGRGNFPPRFSGLQFPNYSSELNVNALELDDSALYLCASSLETDTQYFGPGTRLTVL.

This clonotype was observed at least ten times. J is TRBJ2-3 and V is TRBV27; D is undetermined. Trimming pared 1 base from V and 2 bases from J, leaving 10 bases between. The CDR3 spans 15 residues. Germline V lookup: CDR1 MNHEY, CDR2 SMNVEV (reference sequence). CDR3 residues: CASSLLATSTDTQYF. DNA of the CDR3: TGTGCCAGCAGTTTATTGGCTACCTCCACAGATACGCAGTATTTT.

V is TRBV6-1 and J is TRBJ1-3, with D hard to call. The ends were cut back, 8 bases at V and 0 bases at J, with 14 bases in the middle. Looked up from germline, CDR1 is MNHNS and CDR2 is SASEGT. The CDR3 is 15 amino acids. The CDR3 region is CASGQIGLSGNTIYF. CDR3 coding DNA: TGTGCCAGCGGTCAGATCGGACTCTCTGGAAACACCATATATTTT.

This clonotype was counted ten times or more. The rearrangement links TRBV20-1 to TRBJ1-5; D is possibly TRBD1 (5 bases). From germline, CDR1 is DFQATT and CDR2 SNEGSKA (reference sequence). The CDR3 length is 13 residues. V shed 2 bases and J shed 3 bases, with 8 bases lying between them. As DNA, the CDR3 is TGCAGTGCTAGAACAGGACTCAATCAGCCCCAGCATTTT. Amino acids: CSARTGLNQPQHF.

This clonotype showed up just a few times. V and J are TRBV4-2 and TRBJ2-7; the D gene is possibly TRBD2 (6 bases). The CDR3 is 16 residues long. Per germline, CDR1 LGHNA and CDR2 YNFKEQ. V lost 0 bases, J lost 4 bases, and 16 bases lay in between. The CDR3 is CASSQEGAGFKYEQYF. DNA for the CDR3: TGTGCCAGCAGCCAAGAAGGGGCGGGATTCAAATACGAGCAGTACTTC.

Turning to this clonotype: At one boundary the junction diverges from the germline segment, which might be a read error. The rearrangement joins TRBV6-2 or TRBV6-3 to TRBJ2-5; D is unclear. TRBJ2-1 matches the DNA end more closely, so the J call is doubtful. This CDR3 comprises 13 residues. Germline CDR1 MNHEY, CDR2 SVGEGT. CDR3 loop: CASSAPPYNGQFF. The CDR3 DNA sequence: TGTGCCAGCAGTGCACCACCATACAATGGGCAGTTCTTC.

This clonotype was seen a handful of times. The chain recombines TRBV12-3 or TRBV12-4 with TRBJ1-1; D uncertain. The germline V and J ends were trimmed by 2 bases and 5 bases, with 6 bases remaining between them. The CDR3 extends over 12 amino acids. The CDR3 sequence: CASSLKVTEAFF. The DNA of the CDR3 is TGTGCCAGCAGTTTAAAGGTGACTGAAGCTTTCTTT.

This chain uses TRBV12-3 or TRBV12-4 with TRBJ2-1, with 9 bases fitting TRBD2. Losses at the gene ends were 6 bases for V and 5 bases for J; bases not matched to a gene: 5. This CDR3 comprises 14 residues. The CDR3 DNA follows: TGTGCCAGCAGCCAAAGCGGGAGGAACAATGAGCAGTTCTTC. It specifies CASSQSGRNNEQFF.

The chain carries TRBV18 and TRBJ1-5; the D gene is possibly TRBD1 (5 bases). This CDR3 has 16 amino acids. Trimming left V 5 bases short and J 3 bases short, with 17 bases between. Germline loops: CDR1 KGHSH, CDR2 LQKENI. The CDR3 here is CASSSQGTGLNQPQHF. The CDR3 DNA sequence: TGTGCCAGCTCAAGTCAGGGTACCGGTCTCAATCAGCCCCAGCATTTT. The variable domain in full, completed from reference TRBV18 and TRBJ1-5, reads NAGVMQNPRHLVRRRGQEARLRCSPMKGHSHVYWYRQLPEEGLKFMVYLQKENIIDESGMPKERFSAEFPKEGPSILRIQQVVRGDSAAYFCASSSQGTGLNQPQHFGDGTRLSIL.

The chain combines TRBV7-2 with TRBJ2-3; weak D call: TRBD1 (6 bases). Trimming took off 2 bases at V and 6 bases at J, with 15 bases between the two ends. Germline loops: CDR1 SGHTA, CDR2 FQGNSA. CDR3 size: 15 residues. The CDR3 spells CASSLSATGYDTQYF. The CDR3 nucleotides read TGTGCCAGCAGCTTAAGCGCAACAGGGTACGATACGCAGTATTTT.

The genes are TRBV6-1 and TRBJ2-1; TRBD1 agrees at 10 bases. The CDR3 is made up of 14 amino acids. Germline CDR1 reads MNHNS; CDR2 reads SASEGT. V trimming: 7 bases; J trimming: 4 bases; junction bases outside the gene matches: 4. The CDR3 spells CASIDRGLYNEQFF. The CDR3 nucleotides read TGTGCCAGCATAGACAGGGGGCTTTACAATGAGCAGTTCTTC.

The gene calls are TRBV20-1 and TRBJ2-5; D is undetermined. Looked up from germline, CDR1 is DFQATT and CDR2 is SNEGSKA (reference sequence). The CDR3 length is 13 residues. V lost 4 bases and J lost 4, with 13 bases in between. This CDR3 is CSAKDGRGETQYF. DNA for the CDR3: TGCAGTGCTAAAGATGGCAGAGGAGAGACCCAGTACTTC.

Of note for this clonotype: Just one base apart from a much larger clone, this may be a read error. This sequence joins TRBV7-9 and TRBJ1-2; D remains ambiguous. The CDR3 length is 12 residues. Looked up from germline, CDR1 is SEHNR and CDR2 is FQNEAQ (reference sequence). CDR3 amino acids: CASGLVDYGYTF. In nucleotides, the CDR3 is TGTGCCAGCGGCTTAGTCGACTATGGCTACACCTTC.

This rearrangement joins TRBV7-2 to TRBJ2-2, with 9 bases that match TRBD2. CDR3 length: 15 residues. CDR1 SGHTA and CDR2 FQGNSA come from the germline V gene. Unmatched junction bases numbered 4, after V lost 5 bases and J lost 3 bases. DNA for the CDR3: TGTGCCAGCAGCGCGAGACTAGCGGACACCGGGGAGCTGTTTTTT. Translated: CASSARLADTGELFF.

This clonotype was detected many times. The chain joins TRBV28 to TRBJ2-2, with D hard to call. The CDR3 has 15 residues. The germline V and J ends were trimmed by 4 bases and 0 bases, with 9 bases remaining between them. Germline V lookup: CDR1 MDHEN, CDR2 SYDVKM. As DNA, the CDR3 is TGTGCCAGCAGTTCAGCGAGCGCGAACACCGGGGAGCTGTTTTTT. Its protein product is CASSSASANTGELFF.

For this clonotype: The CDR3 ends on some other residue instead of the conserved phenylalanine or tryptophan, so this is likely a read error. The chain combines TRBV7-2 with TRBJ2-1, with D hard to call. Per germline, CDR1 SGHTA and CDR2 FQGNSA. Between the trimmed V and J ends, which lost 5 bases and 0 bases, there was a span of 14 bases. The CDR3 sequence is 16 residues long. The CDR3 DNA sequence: TGTGCCAGCAGCCCTAGTCAGGCGAGCTCCTACAATGAGCAGTTCTCC. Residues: CASSPSQASSYNEQFS.

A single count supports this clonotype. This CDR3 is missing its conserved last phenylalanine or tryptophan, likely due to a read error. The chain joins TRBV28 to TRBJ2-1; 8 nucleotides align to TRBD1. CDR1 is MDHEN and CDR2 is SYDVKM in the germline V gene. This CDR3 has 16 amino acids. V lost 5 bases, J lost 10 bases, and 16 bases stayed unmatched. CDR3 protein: CASSPPTGDLSYEQFL. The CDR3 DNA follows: TGTGCCAGCAGTCCCCCGACAGGGGATTTATCCTACGAGCAGTTCCTC.

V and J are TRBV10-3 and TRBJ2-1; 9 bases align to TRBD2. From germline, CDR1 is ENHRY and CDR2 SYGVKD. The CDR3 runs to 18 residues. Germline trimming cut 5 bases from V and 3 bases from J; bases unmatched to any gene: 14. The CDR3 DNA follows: TGTGCCATCAGTATCCTAGCGGGATCAGGTGGGTACTACAATGAGCAGTTCTTC. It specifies CAISILAGSGGYYNEQFF.

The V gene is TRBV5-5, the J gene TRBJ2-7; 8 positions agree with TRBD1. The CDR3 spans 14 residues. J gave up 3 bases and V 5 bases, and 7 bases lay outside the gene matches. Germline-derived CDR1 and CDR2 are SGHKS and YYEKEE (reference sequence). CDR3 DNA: TGTGCCAGCAGGCCCGGGACAGGTGACTACGAGCAGTACTTC. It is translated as CASRPGTGDYEQYF.

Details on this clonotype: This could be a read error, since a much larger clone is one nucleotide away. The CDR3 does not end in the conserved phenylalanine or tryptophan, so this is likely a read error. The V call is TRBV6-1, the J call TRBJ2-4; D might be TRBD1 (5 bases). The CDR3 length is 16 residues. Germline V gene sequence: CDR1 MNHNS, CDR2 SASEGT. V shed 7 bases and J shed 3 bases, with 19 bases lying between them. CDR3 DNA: TGTGCCAGCACCTCGATCAAAGGGGTTGGCAAAAACATTCAGTACTCC. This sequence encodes CASTSIKGVGKNIQYS.

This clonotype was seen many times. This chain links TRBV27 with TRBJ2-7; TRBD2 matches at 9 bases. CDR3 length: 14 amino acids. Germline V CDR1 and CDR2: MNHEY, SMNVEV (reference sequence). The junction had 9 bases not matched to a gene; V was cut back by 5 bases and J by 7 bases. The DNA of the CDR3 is TGTGCCAGCAGTCTTAGCGGGAGTGGGCGAGAGCAGTACTTC. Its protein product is CASSLSGSGREQYF.

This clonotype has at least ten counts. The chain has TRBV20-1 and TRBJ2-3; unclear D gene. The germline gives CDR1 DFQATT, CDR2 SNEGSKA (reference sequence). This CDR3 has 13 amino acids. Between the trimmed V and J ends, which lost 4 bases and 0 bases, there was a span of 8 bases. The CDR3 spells CSAKGRSTDTQYF. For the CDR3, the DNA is TGCAGTGCTAAGGGCAGGAGCACAGATACGCAGTATTTT.

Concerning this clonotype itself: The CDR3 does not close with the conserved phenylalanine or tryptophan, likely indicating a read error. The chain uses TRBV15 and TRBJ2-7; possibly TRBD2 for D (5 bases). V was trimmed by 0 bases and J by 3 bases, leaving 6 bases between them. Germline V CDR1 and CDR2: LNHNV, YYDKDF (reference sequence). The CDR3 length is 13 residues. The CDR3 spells CATSRDEGYEQYL. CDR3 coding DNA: TGTGCCACCAGCAGAGATGAGGGCTACGAGCAGTACCTC.

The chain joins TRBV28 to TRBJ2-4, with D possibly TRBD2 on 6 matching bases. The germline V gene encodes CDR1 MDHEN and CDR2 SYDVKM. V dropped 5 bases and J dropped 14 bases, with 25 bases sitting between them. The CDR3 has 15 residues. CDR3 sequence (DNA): TGTGCCAGCAGTCTCGACCCCTTTCCCGGAGGGGTGGAGTACTTC. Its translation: CASSLDPFPGGVEYF.

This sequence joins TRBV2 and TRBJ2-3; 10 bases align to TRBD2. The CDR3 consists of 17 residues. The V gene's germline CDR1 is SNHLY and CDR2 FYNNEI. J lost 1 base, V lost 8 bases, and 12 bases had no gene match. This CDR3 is CASHGAGGIYGTDTQYF. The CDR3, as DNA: TGTGCCAGCCACGGAGCGGGAGGGATTTACGGCACAGATACGCAGTATTTT.

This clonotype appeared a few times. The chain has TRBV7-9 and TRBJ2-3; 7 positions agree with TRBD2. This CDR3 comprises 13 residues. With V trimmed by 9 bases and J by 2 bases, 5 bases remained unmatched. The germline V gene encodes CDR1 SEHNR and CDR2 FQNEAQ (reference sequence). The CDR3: CARGDYNTDTQYF. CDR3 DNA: TGTGCCAGAGGGGACTACAACACAGATACGCAGTATTTT. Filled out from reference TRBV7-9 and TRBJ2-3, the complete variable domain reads DTGVSQNPRHKITKRGQNVTFRCDPISEHNRLYWYRQTLGQGPEFLTYFQNEAQLEKSRLLSDRFSAERPKGSFSTLEIQRTEQGDSAMYLCARGDYNTDTQYFGPGTRLTVL.

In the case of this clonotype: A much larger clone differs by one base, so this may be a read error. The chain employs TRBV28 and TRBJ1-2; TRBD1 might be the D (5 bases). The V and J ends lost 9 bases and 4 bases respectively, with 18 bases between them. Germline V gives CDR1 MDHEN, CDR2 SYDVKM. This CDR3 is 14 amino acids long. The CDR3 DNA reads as TGTGCCAGAACTTATCGGGGGTGGAGCTATGGCTACACCTTC. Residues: CARTYRGWSYGYTF.

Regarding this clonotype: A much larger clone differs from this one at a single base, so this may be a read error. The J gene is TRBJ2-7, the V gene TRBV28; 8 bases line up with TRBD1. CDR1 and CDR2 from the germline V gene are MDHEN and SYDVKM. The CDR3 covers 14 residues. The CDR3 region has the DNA TGTGCCAGCAGTGTTCACAGGGGGGCCTACAAGCAGTACTTC. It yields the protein CASSVHRGAYKQYF.

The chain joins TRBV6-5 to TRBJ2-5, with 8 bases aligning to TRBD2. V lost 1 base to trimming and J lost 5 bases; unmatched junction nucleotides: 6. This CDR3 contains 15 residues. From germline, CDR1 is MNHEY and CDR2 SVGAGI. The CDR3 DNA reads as TGTGCCAGCAGTTACTTCTATAGCGGGATGGAGACCCAGTACTTC. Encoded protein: CASSYFYSGMETQYF.